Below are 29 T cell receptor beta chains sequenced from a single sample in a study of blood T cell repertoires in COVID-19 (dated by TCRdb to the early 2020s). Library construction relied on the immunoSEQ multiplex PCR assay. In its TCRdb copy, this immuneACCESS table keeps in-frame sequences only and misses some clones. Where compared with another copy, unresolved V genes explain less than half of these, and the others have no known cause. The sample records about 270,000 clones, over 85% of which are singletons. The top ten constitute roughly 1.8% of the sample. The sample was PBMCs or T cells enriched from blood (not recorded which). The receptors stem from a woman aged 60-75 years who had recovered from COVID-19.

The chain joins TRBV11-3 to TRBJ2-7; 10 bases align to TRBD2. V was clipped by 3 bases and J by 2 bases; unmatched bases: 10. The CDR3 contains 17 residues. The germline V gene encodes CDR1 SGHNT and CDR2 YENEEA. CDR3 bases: TGTGCCAGCAGCTTCGACGAAAGAGCGGGAGGGGCCTACGAGCAGTACTTC. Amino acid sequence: CASSFDERAGGAYEQYF.

The CDR3 loop reads CASKHTGADNSPLHF. CDR3 sequence (DNA): TGTGCCAGTAAACACACAGGGGCGGATAATTCACCCCTCCACTTT. The chain carries TRBV19 and TRBJ1-6, with TRBD1 matching over 7 bases. This CDR3 has 15 residues. The trim removed 7 bases at V and 5 bases at J, leaving 8 bases unmatched. The V gene's germline CDR1 is LNHDA and CDR2 SQIVND (reference sequence).

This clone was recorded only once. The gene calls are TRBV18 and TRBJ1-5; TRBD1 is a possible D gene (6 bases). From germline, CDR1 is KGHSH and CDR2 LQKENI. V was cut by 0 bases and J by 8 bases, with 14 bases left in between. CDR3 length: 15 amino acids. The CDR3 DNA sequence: TGTGCCAGCTCACCACCGGGACAACCGAGGGAGCCCCAGCATTTT. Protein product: CASSPPGQPREPQHF.

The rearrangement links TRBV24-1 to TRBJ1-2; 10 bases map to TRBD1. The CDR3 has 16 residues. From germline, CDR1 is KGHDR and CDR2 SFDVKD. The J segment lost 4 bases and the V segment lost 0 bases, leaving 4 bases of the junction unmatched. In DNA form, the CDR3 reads TGTGCCACCAGTGATTTGGGACAGGGGGGCGGCTATGGCTACACCTTC. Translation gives CATSDLGQGGGYGYTF.

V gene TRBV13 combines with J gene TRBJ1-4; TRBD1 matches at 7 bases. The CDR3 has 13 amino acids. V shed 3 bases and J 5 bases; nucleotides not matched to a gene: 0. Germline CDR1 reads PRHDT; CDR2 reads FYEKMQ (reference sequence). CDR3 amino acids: CASSLGQNEKLFF. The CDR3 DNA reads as TGTGCCAGCAGCTTGGGACAGAATGAAAAACTGTTTTTT.

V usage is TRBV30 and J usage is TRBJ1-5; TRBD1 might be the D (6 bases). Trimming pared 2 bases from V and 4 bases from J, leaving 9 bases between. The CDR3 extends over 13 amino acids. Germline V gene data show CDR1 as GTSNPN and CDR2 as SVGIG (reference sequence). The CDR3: CAWSSTGNQPQHF. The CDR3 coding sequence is TGTGCCTGGAGTTCAACAGGGAATCAGCCCCAGCATTTT.

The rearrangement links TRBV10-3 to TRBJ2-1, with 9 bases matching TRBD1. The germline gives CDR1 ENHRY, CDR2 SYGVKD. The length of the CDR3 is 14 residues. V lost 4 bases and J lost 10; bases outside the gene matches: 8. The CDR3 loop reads CAISGGTGTGEQFF. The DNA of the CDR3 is TGTGCCATCAGTGGGGGGACAGGGACTGGGGAGCAGTTCTTC.

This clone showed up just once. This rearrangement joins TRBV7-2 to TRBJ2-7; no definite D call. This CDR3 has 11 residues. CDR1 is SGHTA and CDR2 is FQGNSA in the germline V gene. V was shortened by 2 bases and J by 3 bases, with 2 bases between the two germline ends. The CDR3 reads CASSLYYEQYF. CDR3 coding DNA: TGTGCCAGCAGCTTATACTACGAGCAGTACTTC.

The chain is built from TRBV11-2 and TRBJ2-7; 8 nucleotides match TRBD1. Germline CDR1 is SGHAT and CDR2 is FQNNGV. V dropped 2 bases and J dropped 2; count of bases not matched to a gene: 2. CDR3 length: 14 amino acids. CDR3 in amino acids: CASSLWDRPYEQYF. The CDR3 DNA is TGTGCCAGCAGCTTATGGGACAGGCCCTACGAGCAGTACTTC.

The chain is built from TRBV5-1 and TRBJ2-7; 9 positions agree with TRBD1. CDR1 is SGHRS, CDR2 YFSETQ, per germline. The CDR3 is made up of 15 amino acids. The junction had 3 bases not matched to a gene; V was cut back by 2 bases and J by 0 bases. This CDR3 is CASSLQGAFSYEQYF. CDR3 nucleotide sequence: TGCGCCAGCAGCTTACAGGGGGCTTTCTCCTACGAGCAGTACTTC. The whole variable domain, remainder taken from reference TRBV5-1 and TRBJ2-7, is KAGVTQTPRYLIKTRGQQVTLSCSPISGHRSVSWYQQTPGQGLQFLFEYFSETQRNKGNFPGRFSGRQFSNSRSEMNVSTLELGDSALYLCASSLQGAFSYEQYFGPGTRLTVT.

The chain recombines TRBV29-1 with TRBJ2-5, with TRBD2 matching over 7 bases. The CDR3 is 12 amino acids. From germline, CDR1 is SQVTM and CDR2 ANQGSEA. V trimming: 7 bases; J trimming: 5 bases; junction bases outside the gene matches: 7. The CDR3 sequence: CSGERGGETQYF. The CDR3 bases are TGCAGCGGAGAGAGGGGAGGGGAGACCCAGTACTTC. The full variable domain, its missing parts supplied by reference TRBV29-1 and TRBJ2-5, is SAVISQKPSRDICQRGTSLTIQCQVDSQVTMMFWYRQQPGQSLTLIATANQGSEATYESGFVIDKFPISRPNLTFSTLTVSNMSPEDSSIYLCSGERGGETQYFGPGTRLLVL.

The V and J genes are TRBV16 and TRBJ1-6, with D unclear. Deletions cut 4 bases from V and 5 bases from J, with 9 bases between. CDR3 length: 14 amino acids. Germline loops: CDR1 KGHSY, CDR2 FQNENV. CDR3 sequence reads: CASSLSSDNSPLHF. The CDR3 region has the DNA TGTGCCAGCAGCCTTTCGTCTGATAATTCACCCCTCCACTTT.

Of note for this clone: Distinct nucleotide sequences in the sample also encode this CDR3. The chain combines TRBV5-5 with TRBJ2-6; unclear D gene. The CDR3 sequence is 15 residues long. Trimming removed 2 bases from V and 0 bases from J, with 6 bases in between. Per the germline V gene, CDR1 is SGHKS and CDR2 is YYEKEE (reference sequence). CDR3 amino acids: CASSFGASGANVLTF. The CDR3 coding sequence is TGTGCCAGCAGCTTCGGTGCCTCTGGGGCCAACGTCCTGACTTTC. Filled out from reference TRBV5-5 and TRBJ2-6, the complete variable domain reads DAGVTQSPTHLIKTRGQQVTLRCSPISGHKSVSWYQQVLGQGPQFIFQYYEKEERGRGNFPDRFSARQFPNYSSELNVNALLLGDSALYLCASSFGASGANVLTFGAGSRLTVL.

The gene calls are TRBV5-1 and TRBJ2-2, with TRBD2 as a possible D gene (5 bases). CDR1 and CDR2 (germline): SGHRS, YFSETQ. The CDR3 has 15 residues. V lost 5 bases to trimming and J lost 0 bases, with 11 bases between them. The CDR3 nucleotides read TGCGCCAGCAGATACGGGATTGCGAACACCGGGGAGCTGTTTTTT. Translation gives CASRYGIANTGELFF.

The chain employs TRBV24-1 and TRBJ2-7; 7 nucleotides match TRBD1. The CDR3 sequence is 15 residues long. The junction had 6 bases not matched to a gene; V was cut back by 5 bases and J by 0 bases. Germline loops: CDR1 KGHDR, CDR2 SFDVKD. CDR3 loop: CATSALTGTSYEQYF. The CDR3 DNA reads TGTGCCACCAGTGCCCTGACAGGGACCTCCTACGAGCAGTACTTC.

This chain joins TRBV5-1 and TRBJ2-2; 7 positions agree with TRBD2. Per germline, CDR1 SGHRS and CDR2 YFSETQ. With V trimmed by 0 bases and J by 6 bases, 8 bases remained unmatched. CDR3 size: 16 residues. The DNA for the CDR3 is TGCGCCAGCAGCTTGGGGTCGGGAGGTGGTTCCGGGGAGCTGTTTTTT. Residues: CASSLGSGGGSGELFF.

Written as DNA, the CDR3 is TGTGCCAGCAGTCCCGGGACAGGGGAACACGAGCAGTACTTC. Translating it yields CASSPGTGEHEQYF. V gene TRBV6-5 combines with J gene TRBJ2-7; TRBD1 matches 10 bases. CDR3 size: 14 residues. Trimming took 5 bases from V and 5 from J; bases not matched to a gene: 6. Germline V lookup: CDR1 MNHEY, CDR2 SVGAGI.

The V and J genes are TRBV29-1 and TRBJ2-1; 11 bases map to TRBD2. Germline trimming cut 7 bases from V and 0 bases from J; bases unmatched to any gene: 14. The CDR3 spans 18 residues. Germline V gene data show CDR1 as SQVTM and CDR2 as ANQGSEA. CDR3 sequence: CSARAPSGRSSSYNEQFF. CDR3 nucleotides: TGCAGCGCCAGAGCGCCTAGCGGGAGGTCAAGCTCCTACAATGAGCAGTTCTTC.

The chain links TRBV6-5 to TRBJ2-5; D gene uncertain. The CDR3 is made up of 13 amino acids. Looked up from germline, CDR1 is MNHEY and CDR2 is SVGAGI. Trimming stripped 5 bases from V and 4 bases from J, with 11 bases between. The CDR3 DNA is TGTGCCAGCAGTCCCCAACTACGAGAGACCCAGTACTTC. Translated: CASSPQLRETQYF.

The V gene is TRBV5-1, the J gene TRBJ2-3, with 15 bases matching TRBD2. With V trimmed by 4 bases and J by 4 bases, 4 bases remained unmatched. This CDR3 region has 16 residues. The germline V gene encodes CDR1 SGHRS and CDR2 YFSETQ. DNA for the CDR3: TGCGCCAGCAGCGAGGGACTAGCGGGGGGAGCAGATACGCAGTATTTT. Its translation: CASSEGLAGGADTQYF.

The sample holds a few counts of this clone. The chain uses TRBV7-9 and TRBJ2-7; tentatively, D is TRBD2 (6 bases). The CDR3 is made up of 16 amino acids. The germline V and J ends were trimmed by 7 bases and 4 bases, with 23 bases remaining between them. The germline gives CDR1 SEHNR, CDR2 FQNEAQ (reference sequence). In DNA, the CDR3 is TGTGCCAGCACCAACTTAGCCGGGACTGGACTTTACGAGCAGTACTTC. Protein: CASTNLAGTGLYEQYF.

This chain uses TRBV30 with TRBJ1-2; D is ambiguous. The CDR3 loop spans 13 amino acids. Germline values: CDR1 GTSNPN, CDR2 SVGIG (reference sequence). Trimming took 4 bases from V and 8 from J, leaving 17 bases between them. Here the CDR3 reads CAWNLGGAGGYTF. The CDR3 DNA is TGTGCCTGGAATCTCGGTGGTGCGGGGGGCTACACCTTC.

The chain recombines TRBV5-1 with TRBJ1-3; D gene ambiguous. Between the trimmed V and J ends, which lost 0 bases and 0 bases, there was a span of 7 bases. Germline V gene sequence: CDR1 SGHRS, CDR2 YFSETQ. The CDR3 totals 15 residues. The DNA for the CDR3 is TGCGCCAGCAGCTTGGGAGGGATCTCTGGAAACACCATATATTTT. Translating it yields CASSLGGISGNTIYF.

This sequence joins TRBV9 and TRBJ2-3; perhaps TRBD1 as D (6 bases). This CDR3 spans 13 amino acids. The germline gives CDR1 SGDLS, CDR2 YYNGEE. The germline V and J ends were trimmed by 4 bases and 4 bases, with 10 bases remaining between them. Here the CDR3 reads CASSPGVSDTQYF. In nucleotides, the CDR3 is TGTGCCAGCAGCCCAGGGGTGTCAGATACGCAGTATTTT.

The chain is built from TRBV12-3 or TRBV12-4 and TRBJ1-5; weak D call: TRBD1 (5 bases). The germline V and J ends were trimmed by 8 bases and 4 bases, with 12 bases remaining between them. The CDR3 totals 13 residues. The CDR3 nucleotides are TGTGCCAGCTGGCCCGGGGGGAATCAGCCCCAGCATTTT. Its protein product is CASWPGGNQPQHF.

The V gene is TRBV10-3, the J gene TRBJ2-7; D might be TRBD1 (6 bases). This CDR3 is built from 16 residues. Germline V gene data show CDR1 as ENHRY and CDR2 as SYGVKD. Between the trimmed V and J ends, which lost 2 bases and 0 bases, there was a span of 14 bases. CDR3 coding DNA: TGTGCCATCAGTGAGATCACAGGGCGACGCTCCTACGAGCAGTACTTC. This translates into CAISEITGRRSYEQYF.

This chain's CDR3 is CASRSGLAGTGELFF. The CDR3 nucleotides are TGTGCCAGCAGATCGGGACTAGCGGGCACCGGGGAGCTGTTTTTT. V usage is TRBV27 and J usage is TRBJ2-2, with 12 bases lining up with TRBD2. The germline gives CDR1 MNHEY, CDR2 SMNVEV (reference sequence). CDR3 length: 15 residues. V dropped 6 bases and J dropped 4; count of bases not matched to a gene: 3.

The CDR3, as DNA: TGTGCTAGTGGTTTGGGGGACAGAAGTCTCAATGAGCAGTTCTTC. This encodes CASGLGDRSLNEQFF. V gene TRBV12-5 combines with J gene TRBJ2-1; TRBD1 agrees at 7 bases. The CDR3 is made up of 15 amino acids. Germline trimming cut 1 base from V and 6 bases from J; bases unmatched to any gene: 6. Germline V gene data show CDR1 as LGHNT and CDR2 as FRNRAP. The full variable domain, with the rest looked up from reference TRBV12-5 and TRBJ2-1, is DARVTQTPRHKVTEMGQEVTMRCQPILGHNTVFWYRQTMMQGLELLAYFRNRAPLDDSGMPKDRFSAEMPDATLATLKIQPSEPRDSAVYFCASGLGDRSLNEQFFGPGTRLTVL.

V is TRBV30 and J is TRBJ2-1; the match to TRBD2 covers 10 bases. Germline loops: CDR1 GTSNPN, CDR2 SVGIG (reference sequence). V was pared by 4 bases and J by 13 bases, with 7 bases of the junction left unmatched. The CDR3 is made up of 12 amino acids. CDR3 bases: TGTGCCTGGACGTGGGCTAGCGGGAGACAGTTCTTC. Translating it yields CAWTWASGRQFF.